This passage covers 27 T cell receptor beta chains from one sample sequenced in a study of radiation and T cells in renal cell carcinoma. Sequenced by immunoSEQ multiplex PCR; TCRdb stores in-frame clones only, minus some. Of some 120,000 clones in the sample, roughly four fifths were seen once. Time point reported: blood 2 weeks post-SBRT. The sample's treatment: 15 Gy SBRT to primary tumor, nephrectomy 4 weeks later. Sequenced material: blood, taken from a patient whose treatment included radiotherapy and nephrectomy. The receptors originated from a man aged 45 to 65 with renal cell carcinoma.

The V call is TRBV27, the J call TRBJ2-1; 10 bases are shared with TRBD2. Germline loops: CDR1 MNHEY, CDR2 SMNVEV (reference sequence). There are 15 residues in the CDR3. Losses at the gene ends were 5 bases for V and 7 bases for J; bases not matched to a gene: 8. The CDR3 here is CASSGLAGVVNEQFF. The CDR3 DNA reads as TGTGCCAGCAGTGGCCTAGCGGGAGTTGTTAATGAGCAGTTCTTC.

This sequence joins TRBV10-1 and TRBJ2-1, with TRBD1 as a possible D gene (6 bases). Germline CDR1 is WNHNN and CDR2 is SYGVQD (reference sequence). Trimming left V 5 bases short and J 10 bases short, with 12 bases between. The CDR3 extends over 12 amino acids. Here the CDR3 reads CASSPTGTEQFF. The CDR3 region has the DNA TGCGCCAGCAGTCCAACCGGGACAGAGCAGTTCTTC.

The chain has TRBV6-6 and TRBJ2-3; the match to TRBD2 covers 8 bases. Per the germline V gene, CDR1 is MNHNY and CDR2 is SVGAGI (reference sequence). This CDR3 contains 16 residues. V was pared by 4 bases and J by 1 base, with 7 bases of the junction left unmatched. For the CDR3, the DNA is TGTGCCAGCAGTTCGGGGCGGGGGGAACGCACAGATACGCAGTATTTT. Protein sequence: CASSSGRGERTDTQYF.

CDR3 sequence (DNA): TGTGCCAGCAGCTTATCCGGCTCCTACAATGAGCAGTTCTTC. This codes for CASSLSGSYNEQFF. The gene calls are TRBV11-2 and TRBJ2-1; D is ambiguous. CDR1 and CDR2 from the germline V gene are SGHAT and FQNNGV. The V gene lost 2 bases and the J gene lost 0 bases, with 5 bases spanning the gap. This CDR3 comprises 14 residues.

The rearrangement joins TRBV5-4 to TRBJ1-2, with D unresolved. CDR3 length: 12 residues. The V and J ends lost 2 bases and 2 bases respectively, with 4 bases between them. Germline loops: CDR1 SGHNT, CDR2 YYREEE (reference sequence). As DNA, the CDR3 is TGTGCCAGCAGCTTACTGAACTATGGCTACACCTTC. Its protein product is CASSLLNYGYTF.

This clone was seen once. No DNA is shown, since the ends of the CDR3 on it are uncertain; the CDR3 is the one TCRdb lists. The chain carries TRBV7-5 and TRBJ1-5. TRBV7-5 is classified as a pseudogene. Counting both end residues, the CDR3 totals 15 amino acids. Here the CDR3 reads CARSLFGTGNQPQHF.

The V gene is TRBV10-3, the J gene TRBJ2-7; 8 bases are a match to TRBD1. CDR3 length: 14 residues. The V and J ends lost 5 bases and 2 bases, in that order; junction bases with no gene match: 5. Germline V gives CDR1 ENHRY, CDR2 SYGVKD. CDR3 DNA: TGTGCCATCAGTCCAGGGGGCGCGACCTACGAGCAGTACTTC. Translating it yields CAISPGGATYEQYF.

This rearrangement joins TRBV2 to TRBJ1-2, with 8 bases lining up with TRBD1. This CDR3 comprises 14 residues. CDR1 is SNHLY, CDR2 FYNNEI, per germline. The junction had 13 bases not matched to a gene; V was cut back by 8 bases and J by 8 bases. CDR3 in amino acids: CASSGAGGLGGYTF. The CDR3 bases are TGTGCCAGCTCTGGGGCAGGGGGCTTAGGAGGCTACACCTTC.

The chain links TRBV6-5 to TRBJ1-1; D is undetermined. V lost 2 bases and J lost 3, with 10 bases in between. CDR3 length: 14 amino acids. Germline CDR1 MNHEY, CDR2 SVGAGI. The chain's CDR3 is CASSYALGDTEAFF. CDR3 DNA: TGTGCCAGCAGTTACGCTCTCGGAGACACTGAAGCTTTCTTT.

The chain joins TRBV9 to TRBJ2-1; D gene unclear. The CDR3 is 15 amino acids. Germline V gene sequence: CDR1 SGDLS, CDR2 YYNGEE. Trimming stripped 0 bases from V and 2 bases from J, with 9 bases between. The CDR3 sequence is CASSVDGVAYNEQFF. DNA for the CDR3: TGTGCCAGCAGCGTAGATGGGGTTGCCTACAATGAGCAGTTCTTC.

The chain recombines TRBV19 with TRBJ2-3, with D maybe TRBD1 (5 bases). CDR1 and CDR2 (germline): LNHDA, SQIVND (reference sequence). V shed 2 bases and J shed 4 bases, with 16 bases lying between them. The CDR3 consists of 16 residues. The CDR3 region has the DNA TGTGCCAGTAGTATAAGGGGTAGAGAGGAATCAGATACGCAGTATTTT. It encodes CASSIRGREESDTQYF.

This CDR3 reads CASTWDRDQPQHF. The CDR3 DNA follows: TGTGCCAGCACTTGGGACAGGGACCAGCCCCAGCATTTT. The chain has TRBV2 and TRBJ1-5, with 9 positions matching TRBD1. Germline V lookup: CDR1 SNHLY, CDR2 FYNNEI. Germline trimming cut 7 bases from V and 7 bases from J; bases unmatched to any gene: 5. CDR3 size: 13 residues.

This chain uses TRBV29-1 with TRBJ2-1; D is unresolved. This CDR3 has 12 residues. Trimming removed 6 bases from V and 4 bases from J, with 10 bases in between. Germline V gene sequence: CDR1 SQVTM, CDR2 ANQGSEA. As DNA, the CDR3 is TGCAGCGTCACCCCAGGTTACAATGAGCAGTTCTTC. Amino acid sequence: CSVTPGYNEQFF.

The chain has TRBV18 and TRBJ1-2; D not certain. Between the trimmed V and J ends, which lost 3 bases and 0 bases, there was a span of 2 bases. The CDR3 loop spans 12 amino acids. Germline CDR1 reads KGHSH; CDR2 reads LQKENI. The CDR3 DNA follows: TGTGCCAGCTCACCCGCTAACTATGGCTACACCTTC. This encodes CASSPANYGYTF.

The rearrangement uses TRBV18 and TRBJ2-3, with TRBD2 matching 14 bases. V lost 3 bases and J lost 5; bases outside the gene matches: 4. Germline V lookup: CDR1 KGHSH, CDR2 LQKENI. This CDR3 has 16 amino acids. The chain's CDR3 is CASSPGLAGVGDTQYF. The CDR3 coding sequence is TGTGCCAGCTCACCGGGACTAGCGGGAGTCGGAGATACGCAGTATTTT.

V usage is TRBV6-1 and J usage is TRBJ2-7, with unresolved D. This CDR3 is 12 amino acids long. The germline V gene has CDR1 MNHNS and CDR2 SASEGT. V was pared by 6 bases and J by 3 bases, with 9 bases between. The DNA of the CDR3 is TGTGCCAGCAGCGATAGGAACTACGAGCAGTACTTC. The encoded protein is CASSDRNYEQYF.

The J gene is TRBJ1-2, the V gene TRBV18; tentative D call: TRBD1 (5 bases). CDR1 is KGHSH, CDR2 LQKENI, per germline. Trimming cost V 3 bases and J 4 bases, with 18 bases left between them. CDR3 size: 16 residues. Here the CDR3 DNA reads TGTGCCAGCTCACCCTCGACTCGGGGGGGAAGCTATGGCTACACCTTC. Its translation is CASSPSTRGGSYGYTF.

The rearrangement joins TRBV4-3 to TRBJ2-1; tentative D call: TRBD2 (5 bases). Germline V gives CDR1 LGHNA, CDR2 YSLEER. The CDR3 length is 16 residues. V lost 0 bases and J 3 bases, leaving 12 bases between the germline ends. Written as DNA, the CDR3 is TGCGCCAGCAGCCAAGATCACAACCGGGACTACAATGAGCAGTTCTTC. This gives the protein CASSQDHNRDYNEQFF.

The chain carries TRBV5-8 and TRBJ1-2; TRBD1 matches at 8 bases. From germline, CDR1 is SGHTS and CDR2 YDEGEE. There are 13 residues in the CDR3. V was pared by 4 bases and J by 8 bases, with 7 bases of the junction left unmatched. CDR3 in DNA: TGTGCCAGCAGCCAGGACAGGGTCGGGGGCTACACCTTC. As protein: CASSQDRVGGYTF.

The V gene is TRBV6-1, the J gene TRBJ2-2, with TRBD1 matching over 8 bases. V shed 7 bases, J shed 4 bases, and the junction held 5 bases outside the gene matches. Looked up from germline, CDR1 is MNHNS and CDR2 is SASEGT. The CDR3 consists of 14 residues. The CDR3 region is CASIFTGGTGELFF. Written as DNA, the CDR3 is TGTGCCAGCATATTCACAGGGGGCACCGGGGAGCTGTTTTTT.

This chain joins TRBV29-1 and TRBJ2-7; 8 nucleotides line up with TRBD1. The trim removed 6 bases at V and 3 bases at J, leaving 7 bases unmatched. Germline values: CDR1 SQVTM, CDR2 ANQGSEA. The length of the CDR3 is 13 residues. The CDR3 loop reads CSVGTGSLYEQYF. The CDR3 DNA is TGCAGCGTCGGGACAGGTTCCCTCTACGAGCAGTACTTC.

The chain couples TRBV7-9 to TRBJ2-2, with 11 bases fitting TRBD2. Per the germline V gene, CDR1 is SEHNR and CDR2 is FQNEAQ (reference sequence). CDR3 length: 16 residues. V was pared by 3 bases and J by 5 bases, with 5 bases of the junction left unmatched. CDR3 bases: TGTGCCAGCAGCTTCGGTACTAGCGGGAGAACCGGGGAGCTGTTTTTT. It yields the protein CASSFGTSGRTGELFF.

The rearrangement uses TRBV19 and TRBJ2-1, with TRBD2 identical over 12 bases. Germline loops: CDR1 LNHDA, CDR2 SQIVND (reference sequence). V shed 6 bases and J 3 bases; nucleotides not matched to a gene: 12. The CDR3 runs to 18 residues. This CDR3 is CASSSTSGGLPIYNEQFF. The CDR3, as DNA: TGTGCCAGTAGCTCGACTAGCGGGGGCCTTCCAATCTACAATGAGCAGTTCTTC.

The chain carries TRBV29-1 and TRBJ1-2; D possibly corresponds to TRBD1 (6 bases). Germline V gene lookup returns CDR1 SQVTM and CDR2 ANQGSEA. The CDR3 covers 14 residues. Trimming removed 6 bases at V and 6 bases at J, with 20 bases between. CDR3 in amino acids: CSVPKTGGADGYTF. The DNA of the CDR3 is TGCAGCGTCCCTAAAACCGGGGGCGCCGATGGCTACACCTTC.

The chain combines TRBV30 with TRBJ2-1, with 10 positions matching TRBD1. The CDR3 is made up of 14 amino acids. V gave up 5 bases and J gave up 8 bases; unmatched junction bases: 9. Germline CDR1 GTSNPN, CDR2 SVGIG (reference sequence). The CDR3 coding sequence is TGTGCCTGGGCTCCGGACAGGGGGATCCATGAGCAGTTCTTC. This encodes CAWAPDRGIHEQFF.

This sequence joins TRBV27 and TRBJ1-1; 7 bases align to TRBD1. This CDR3 spans 15 amino acids. J was trimmed by 1 base and V by 4 bases; bases with no gene match: 6. The germline gives CDR1 MNHEY, CDR2 SMNVEV (reference sequence). The CDR3 DNA reads TGTGCCAGCAGTTCCTGGGACAGAACGAACACTGAAGCTTTCTTT. It is translated as CASSSWDRTNTEAFF.

The rearrangement uses TRBV7-3 and TRBJ1-2; D is ambiguous. The CDR3 runs 15 residues. Germline V lookup: CDR1 SGHTA, CDR2 FQGTGA. Trimming stripped 0 bases from V and 2 bases from J, with 10 bases between. DNA for the CDR3: TGTGCCAGCAGCTTAACGGGAGGCAGCAACTATGGCTACACCTTC. Its translation: CASSLTGGSNYGYTF.